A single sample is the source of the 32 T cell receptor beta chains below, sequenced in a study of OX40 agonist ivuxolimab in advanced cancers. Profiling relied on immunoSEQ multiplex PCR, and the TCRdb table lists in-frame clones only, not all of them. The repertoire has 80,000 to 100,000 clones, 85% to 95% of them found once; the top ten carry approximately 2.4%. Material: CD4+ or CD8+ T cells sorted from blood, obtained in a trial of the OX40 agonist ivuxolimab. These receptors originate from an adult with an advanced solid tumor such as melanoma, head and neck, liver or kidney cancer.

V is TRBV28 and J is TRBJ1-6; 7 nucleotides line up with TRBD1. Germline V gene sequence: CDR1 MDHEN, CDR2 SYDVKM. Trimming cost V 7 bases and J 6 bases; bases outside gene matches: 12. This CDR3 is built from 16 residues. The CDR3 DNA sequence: TGTGCCAGCAAAACCGAGACAGGGTTTATTAATTCACCCCTCCACTTT. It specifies CASKTETGFINSPLHF.

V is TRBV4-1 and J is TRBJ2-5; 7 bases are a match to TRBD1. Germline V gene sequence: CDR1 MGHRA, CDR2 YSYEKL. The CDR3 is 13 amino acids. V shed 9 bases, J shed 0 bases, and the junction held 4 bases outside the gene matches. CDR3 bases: TGCGCCAGTAGGGGGCCGAACCAAGAGACCCAGTACTTC. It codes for CASRGPNQETQYF.

The CDR3 DNA reads TGTGCCAGCACCCCCCTAGCGGGAGGGAGGAATGAGCAGTTCTTC. This gives the protein CASTPLAGGRNEQFF. The chain employs TRBV6-5 and TRBJ2-1; 12 bases line up with TRBD2. The CDR3 spans 15 residues. With 7 bases clipped from V and 7 bases from J, the junction kept 8 bases outside the gene matches. CDR1 and CDR2 (germline): MNHEY, SVGAGI.

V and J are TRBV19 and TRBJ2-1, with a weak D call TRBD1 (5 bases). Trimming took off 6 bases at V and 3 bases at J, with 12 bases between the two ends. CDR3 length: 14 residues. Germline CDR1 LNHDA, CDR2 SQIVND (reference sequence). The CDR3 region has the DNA TGTGCCAGTAGGTTAGGGGCCGGCTACAATGAGCAGTTCTTC. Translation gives CASRLGAGYNEQFF. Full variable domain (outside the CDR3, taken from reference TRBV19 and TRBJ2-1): DGGITQSPKYLFRKEGQNVTLSCEQNLNHDAMYWYRQDPGQGLRLIYYSQIVNDFQKGDIAEGYSVSREKKESFPLTVTSAQKNPTAFYLCASRLGAGYNEQFFGPGTRLTVL.

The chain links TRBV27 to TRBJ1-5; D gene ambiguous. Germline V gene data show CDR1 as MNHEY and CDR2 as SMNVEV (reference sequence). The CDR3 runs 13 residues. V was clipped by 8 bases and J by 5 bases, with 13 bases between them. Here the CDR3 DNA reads TGTGCCAGCGCCGGGAACGCCCATCAGCCCCAGCATTTT. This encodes CASAGNAHQPQHF.

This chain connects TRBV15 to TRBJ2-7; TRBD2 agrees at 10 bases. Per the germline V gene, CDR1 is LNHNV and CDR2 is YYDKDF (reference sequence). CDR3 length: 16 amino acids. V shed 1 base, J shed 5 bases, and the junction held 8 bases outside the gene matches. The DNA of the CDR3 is TGTGCCACCAGCAGAGCCTCGAGGGGGACTAGCGACGAGCAGTACTTC. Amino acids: CATSRASRGTSDEQYF.

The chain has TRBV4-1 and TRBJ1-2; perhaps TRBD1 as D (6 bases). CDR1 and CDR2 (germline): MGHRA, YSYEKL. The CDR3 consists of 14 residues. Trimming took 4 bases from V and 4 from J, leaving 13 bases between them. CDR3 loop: CASSPIKGGYGYTF. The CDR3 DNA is TGCGCCAGCAGCCCCATCAAGGGGGGCTATGGCTACACCTTC.

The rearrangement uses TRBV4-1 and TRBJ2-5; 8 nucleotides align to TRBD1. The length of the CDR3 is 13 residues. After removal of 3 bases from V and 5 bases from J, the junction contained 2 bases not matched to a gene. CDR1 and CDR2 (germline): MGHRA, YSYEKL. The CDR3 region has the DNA TGCGCCAGCAGCCAGGGACAGGCGGAGACCCAGTACTTC. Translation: CASSQGQAETQYF.

CDR3 region: CASSIESINYGYTF. CDR3 sequence (DNA): TGTGCCAGTAGTATAGAATCCATTAACTATGGCTACACCTTC. V is TRBV19 and J is TRBJ1-2; D gene unclear. The CDR3 extends over 14 amino acids. Per germline, CDR1 LNHDA and CDR2 SQIVND (reference sequence). The ends were cut back, 0 bases at V and 1 base at J, with 6 bases in the middle.

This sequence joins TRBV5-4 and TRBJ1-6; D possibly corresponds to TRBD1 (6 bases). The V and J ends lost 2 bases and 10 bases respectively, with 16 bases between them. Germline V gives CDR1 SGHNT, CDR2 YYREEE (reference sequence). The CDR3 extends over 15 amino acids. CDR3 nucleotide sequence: TGTGCCAGCAGCTTCAGGGGCCATGCTAGGTCACCCCTCCACTTT. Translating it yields CASSFRGHARSPLHF. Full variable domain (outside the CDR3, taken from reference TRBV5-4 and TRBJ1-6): ETGVTQSPTHLIKTRGQQVTLRCSSQSGHNTVSWYQQALGQGPQFIFQYYREEENGRGNFPPRFSGLQFPNYSSELNVNALELDDSALYLCASSFRGHARSPLHFGNGTRLTVT.

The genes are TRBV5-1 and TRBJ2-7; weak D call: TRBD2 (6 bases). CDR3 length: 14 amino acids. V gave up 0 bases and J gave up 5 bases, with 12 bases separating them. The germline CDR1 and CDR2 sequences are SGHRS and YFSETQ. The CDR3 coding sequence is TGCGCCAGCAGCTTGGGAGGGAGGACTAACGAGCAGTACTTC. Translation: CASSLGGRTNEQYF.

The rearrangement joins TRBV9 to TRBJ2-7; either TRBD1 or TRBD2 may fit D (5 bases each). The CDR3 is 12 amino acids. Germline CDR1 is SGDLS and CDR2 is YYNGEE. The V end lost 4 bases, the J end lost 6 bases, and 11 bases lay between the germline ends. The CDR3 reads CASSPSGREQYF. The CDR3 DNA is TGTGCCAGCAGCCCCTCGGGGCGCGAGCAGTACTTC.

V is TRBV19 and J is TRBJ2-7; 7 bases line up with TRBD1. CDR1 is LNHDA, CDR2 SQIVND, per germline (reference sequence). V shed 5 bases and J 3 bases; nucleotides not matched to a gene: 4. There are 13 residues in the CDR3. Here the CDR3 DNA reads TGTGCCAGTAGTTCGGACAGGTTCTACGAGCAGTACTTC. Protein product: CASSSDRFYEQYF.

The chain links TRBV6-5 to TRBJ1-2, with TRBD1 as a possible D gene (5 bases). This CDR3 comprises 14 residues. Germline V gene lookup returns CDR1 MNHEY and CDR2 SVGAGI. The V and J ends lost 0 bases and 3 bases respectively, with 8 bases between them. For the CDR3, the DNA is TGTGCCAGCAGTTACTCGTCAGGGTACTATGGCTACACCTTC. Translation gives CASSYSSGYYGYTF.

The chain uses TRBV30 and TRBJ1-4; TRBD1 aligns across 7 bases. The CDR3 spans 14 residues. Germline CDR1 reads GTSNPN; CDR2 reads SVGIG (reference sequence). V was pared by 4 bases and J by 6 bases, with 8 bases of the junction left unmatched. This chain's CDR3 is CAWTQQGTHEKLFF. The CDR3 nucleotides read TGTGCCTGGACCCAACAGGGGACTCATGAAAAACTGTTTTTT.

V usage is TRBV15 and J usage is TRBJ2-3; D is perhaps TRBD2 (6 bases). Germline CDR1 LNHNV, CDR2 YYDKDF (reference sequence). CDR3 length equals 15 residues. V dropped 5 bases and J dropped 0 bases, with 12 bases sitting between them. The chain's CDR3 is CATSVERASTDTQYF. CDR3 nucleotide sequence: TGTGCCACCAGCGTCGAGCGGGCTAGCACAGATACGCAGTATTTT.

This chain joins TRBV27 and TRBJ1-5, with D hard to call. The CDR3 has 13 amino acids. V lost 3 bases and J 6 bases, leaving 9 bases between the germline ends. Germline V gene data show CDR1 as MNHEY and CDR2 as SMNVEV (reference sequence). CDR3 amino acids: CASSFGSGQPQHF. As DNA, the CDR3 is TGTGCCAGCAGTTTTGGGTCTGGTCAGCCCCAGCATTTT.

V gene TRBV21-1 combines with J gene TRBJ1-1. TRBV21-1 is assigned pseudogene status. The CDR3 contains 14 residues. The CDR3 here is CASSFHRGHTEAFF. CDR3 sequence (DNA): TGTGCCAGCAGCTTTCACCGAGGACACACTGAAGCTTTCTTT.

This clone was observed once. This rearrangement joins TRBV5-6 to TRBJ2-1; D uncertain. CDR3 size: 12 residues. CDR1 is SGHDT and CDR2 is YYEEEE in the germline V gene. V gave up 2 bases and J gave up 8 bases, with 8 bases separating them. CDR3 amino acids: CASSFGLHEQFF. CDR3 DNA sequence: TGTGCCAGCAGCTTTGGGTTGCATGAGCAGTTCTTC.

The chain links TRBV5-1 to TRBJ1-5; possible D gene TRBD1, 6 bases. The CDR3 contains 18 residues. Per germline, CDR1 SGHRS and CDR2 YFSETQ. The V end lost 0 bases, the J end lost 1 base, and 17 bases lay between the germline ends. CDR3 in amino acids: CASSLGALAGASNQPQHF. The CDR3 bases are TGCGCCAGCAGCTTGGGGGCCCTAGCGGGGGCCAGCAATCAGCCCCAGCATTTT.

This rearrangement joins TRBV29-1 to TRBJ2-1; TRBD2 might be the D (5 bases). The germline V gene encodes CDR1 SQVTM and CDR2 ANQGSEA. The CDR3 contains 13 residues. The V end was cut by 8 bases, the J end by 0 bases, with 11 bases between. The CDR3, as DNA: TGCAGCTATGACTATGACTCCTACAATGAGCAGTTCTTC. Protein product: CSYDYDSYNEQFF.

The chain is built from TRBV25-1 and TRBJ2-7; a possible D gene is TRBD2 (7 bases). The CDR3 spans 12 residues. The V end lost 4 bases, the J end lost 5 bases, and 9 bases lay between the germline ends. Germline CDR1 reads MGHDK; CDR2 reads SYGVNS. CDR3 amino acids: CASSGGGHEQYF. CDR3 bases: TGTGCCAGCAGTGGGGGGGGCCACGAGCAGTACTTC.

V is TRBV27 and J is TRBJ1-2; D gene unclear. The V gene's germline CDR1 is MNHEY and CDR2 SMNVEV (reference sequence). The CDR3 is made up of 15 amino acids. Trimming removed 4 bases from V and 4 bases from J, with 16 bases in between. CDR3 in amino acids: CASSYFSGSLYGYTF. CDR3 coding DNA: TGTGCCAGCAGTTACTTCTCGGGCTCTCTCTATGGCTACACCTTC.

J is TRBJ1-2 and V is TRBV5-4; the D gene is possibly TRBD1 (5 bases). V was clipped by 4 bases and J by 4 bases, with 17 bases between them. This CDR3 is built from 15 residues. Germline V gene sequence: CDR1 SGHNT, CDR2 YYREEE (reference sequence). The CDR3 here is CASSLTEAQGYGYTF. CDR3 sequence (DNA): TGTGCCAGCAGCCTTACTGAGGCGCAGGGCTATGGCTACACCTTC.

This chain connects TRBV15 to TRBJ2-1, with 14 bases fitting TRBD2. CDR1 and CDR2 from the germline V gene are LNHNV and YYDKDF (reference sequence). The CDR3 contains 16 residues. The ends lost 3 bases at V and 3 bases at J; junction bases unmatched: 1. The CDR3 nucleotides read TGTGCCACCAGCAGGACTAGCGGGAGGGACTACAATGAGCAGTTCTTC. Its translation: CATSRTSGRDYNEQFF.

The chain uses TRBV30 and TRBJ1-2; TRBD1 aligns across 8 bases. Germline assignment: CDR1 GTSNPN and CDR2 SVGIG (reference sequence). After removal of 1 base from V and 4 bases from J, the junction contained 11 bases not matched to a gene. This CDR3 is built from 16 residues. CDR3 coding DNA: TGTGCCTGGAGTGCCGCCGACATAGACAGGGGCTATGGCTACACCTTC. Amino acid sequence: CAWSAADIDRGYGYTF.

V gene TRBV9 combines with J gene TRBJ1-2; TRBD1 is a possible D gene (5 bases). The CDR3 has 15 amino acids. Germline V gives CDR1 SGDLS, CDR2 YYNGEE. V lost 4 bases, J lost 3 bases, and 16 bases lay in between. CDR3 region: CASSPRPGGYYGYTF. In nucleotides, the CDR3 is TGTGCCAGCAGCCCTCGTCCGGGGGGATACTATGGCTACACCTTC.

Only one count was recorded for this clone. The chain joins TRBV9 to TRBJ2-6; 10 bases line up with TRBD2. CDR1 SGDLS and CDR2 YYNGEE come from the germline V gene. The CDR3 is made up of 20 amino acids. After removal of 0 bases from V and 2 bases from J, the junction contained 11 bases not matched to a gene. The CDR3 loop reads CASSVDPTSGGAAGANVLTF. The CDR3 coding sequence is TGTGCCAGCAGCGTAGACCCCACCAGCGGGGGGGCGGCTGGGGCCAACGTCCTGACTTTC.

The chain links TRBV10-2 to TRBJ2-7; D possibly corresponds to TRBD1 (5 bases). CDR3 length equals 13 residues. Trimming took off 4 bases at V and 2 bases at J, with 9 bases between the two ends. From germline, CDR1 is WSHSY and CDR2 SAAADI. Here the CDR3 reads CASSVKGTYEQYF. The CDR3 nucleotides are TGCGCCAGCAGTGTTAAGGGGACCTACGAGCAGTACTTC.

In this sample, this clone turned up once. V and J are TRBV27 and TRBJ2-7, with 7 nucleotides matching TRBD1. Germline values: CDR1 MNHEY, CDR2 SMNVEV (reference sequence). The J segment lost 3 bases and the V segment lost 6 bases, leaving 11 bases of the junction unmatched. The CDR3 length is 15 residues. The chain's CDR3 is CASRPNPGQIYEQYF. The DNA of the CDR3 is TGTGCCAGCAGACCTAACCCGGGACAGATCTACGAGCAGTACTTC.

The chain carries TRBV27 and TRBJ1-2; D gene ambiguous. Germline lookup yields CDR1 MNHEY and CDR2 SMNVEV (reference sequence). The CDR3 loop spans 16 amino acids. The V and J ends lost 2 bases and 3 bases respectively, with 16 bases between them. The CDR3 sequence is CASSLRRGLRDYGYTF. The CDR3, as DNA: TGTGCCAGCAGTTTAAGGCGCGGGCTGAGGGACTATGGCTACACCTTC.

CDR3 coding DNA: TGTGCCAGCAGCCGCTGGGGGGGACTAGCGGAAGAGACCCAGTACTTC. It translates to CASSRWGGLAEETQYF. V and J are TRBV7-2 and TRBJ2-5; TRBD2 agrees at 11 bases. The trim removed 5 bases at V and 3 bases at J, leaving 8 bases unmatched. CDR1 and CDR2 (germline): SGHTA, FQGNSA. There are 16 residues in the CDR3.